Here is one TCR beta chain with its context. Its antigen is as yet unknown. An end of the junction differs from the germline gene, which may be a read error. This CDR3 region has 15 residues. The V gene's germline CDR1 is SGHRS and CDR2 YFSETQ. Assay used: immunoSEQ multiplex PCR; TCRdb lists only in-frame clones, some missing. The sample has roughly 6,200 clones; about 83% are singletons. The entry originates in a study of chemoradiotherapy in HPV16-positive cancers. Turning to the study itself: A couple of HPV16-positive patients' cells yielded candidate HPV-specific clones and common motifs. Whole-study results and caveats: Candidate HPV-specific clones and E7-related TCR motifs grew in tumor during treatment. HPV-specific T cells were functionally defined from only two HPV16-positive patients.

Repeated repertoire sampling spanned the course of chemoradiotherapy. This chain uses TRBV5-1 with TRBJ2-1; 7 nucleotides line up with TRBD1. This clonotype originated in a human donor with HPV-associated anogenital cancer. The sample here was tumor tissue, taken from a patient who underwent chemoradiotherapy. CDR3 in amino acids: CVSSLQGPGYDEQFF. The CDR3 DNA reads TGCGTCAGCAGCTTACAGGGGCCGGGATATGATGAGCAGTTCTTC.